The 8 T cell receptor beta chains below come from one sample, sequenced in a study of blood T cell repertoires in COVID-19. Method: immunoSEQ multiplex PCR; TCRdb's copy keeps in-frame clones and lacks some. In the table there are some 240,000 clones, 75% to 85% of which are singletons. Input material: peripheral blood. Receptors originate from a woman between 40 and 50 years old who had recovered from COVID-19.

This clone appeared a single time. V is TRBV7-2 and J is TRBJ2-3, with 8 bases aligning to TRBD2. The CDR3 runs 11 residues. Trimming took 4 bases from V and 10 from J; bases not matched to a gene: 1. Germline V lookup: CDR1 SGHTA, CDR2 FQGNSA. In nucleotides, the CDR3 is TGTGCCAGCAGCTATAGCGGGGCGCAGTATTTT. Residues: CASSYSGAQYF.

The V gene is TRBV30, the J gene TRBJ1-6; D might be TRBD1 (5 bases). Per the germline V gene, CDR1 is GTSNPN and CDR2 is SVGIG (reference sequence). CDR3 length: 13 amino acids. Trimming left V 1 base short and J 6 bases short, with 7 bases between. The DNA of the CDR3 is TGTGCCTGGAGTGGGCAGGGTAATTCACCCCTCCACTTT. It is translated as CAWSGQGNSPLHF. Together with reference TRBV30 and TRBJ1-6, the CDR3 gives the full variable domain: SQTIHQWPATLVQPVGSPLSLECTVEGTSNPNLYWYRQAAGRGLQLLFYSVGIGQISSEVPQNLSASRPQDRQFILSSKKLLLSDSGFYLCAWSGQGNSPLHFGNGTRLTVT.

This clone turned up a few times. This chain links TRBV7-9 with TRBJ1-2; no clear D gene. Per the germline V gene, CDR1 is SEHNR and CDR2 is FQNEAQ (reference sequence). CDR3 length: 14 residues. Trimming shortened V by 4 bases and J by 3 bases, and 12 bases separated the two germline ends. The DNA of the CDR3 is TGTGCCAGCAGCTCCTCCGGACTCTACTATGGCTACACCTTC. Its translation: CASSSSGLYYGYTF.

The chain has TRBV12-3 or TRBV12-4 and TRBJ1-4; TRBD1 matches at 7 bases. The CDR3 covers 13 residues. The J segment lost 8 bases and the V segment lost 6 bases, leaving 6 bases of the junction unmatched. The CDR3 DNA follows: TGTGCCAGCAGCCGTAGACAGGGCGAAAAACTGTTTTTT. The encoded protein is CASSRRQGEKLFF.

This clone was counted once. The chain carries TRBV10-3 and TRBJ2-5, with a tentative D call TRBD1 (5 bases). V lost 3 bases and J 1 base, leaving 15 bases between the germline ends. The CDR3 has 16 amino acids. The germline gives CDR1 ENHRY, CDR2 SYGVKD. Here the CDR3 reads CAISDTFRGGQETQYF. The DNA of the CDR3 is TGTGCCATCAGTGACACGTTTAGGGGCGGCCAAGAGACCCAGTACTTC.

The chain has TRBV28 and TRBJ1-3, with 11 bases matching TRBD1. V was pared by 5 bases and J by 0 bases, with 6 bases of the junction left unmatched. Germline values: CDR1 MDHEN, CDR2 SYDVKM. This CDR3 spans 17 amino acids. For the CDR3, the DNA is TGTGCCAGCAGTCCCGCCGGGACAGGGGGCTCTGGAAACACCATATATTTT. It is translated as CASSPAGTGGSGNTIYF.

The V and J genes are TRBV27 and TRBJ2-2, with 7 bases lining up with TRBD1. Germline lookup yields CDR1 MNHEY and CDR2 SMNVEV (reference sequence). V gave up 5 bases and J gave up 6 bases; unmatched junction bases: 6. CDR3 length: 14 amino acids. CDR3: CASSEYRGSGELFF. CDR3 coding DNA: TGTGCCAGCAGTGAATACAGGGGATCCGGGGAGCTGTTTTTT.

This clone was observed a few times. The chain has TRBV5-1 and TRBJ2-7; 8 bases align to TRBD1. Germline CDR1 is SGHRS and CDR2 is YFSETQ. Trimming at V came to 0 bases and at J to 6 bases, leaving 5 bases not matched to a gene. CDR3 length equals 14 residues. CDR3 residues: CASSLDTGGFEQYF. CDR3 bases: TGCGCCAGCAGCTTGGATACAGGGGGATTCGAGCAGTACTTC.